The rows below give T cell receptor beta chains drawn from one sample of a study of cytomegalovirus exposure and HLA in healthy donors. TCRdb keeps only in-frame clones here, not all; method: immunoSEQ multiplex PCR. Of more than 150,000 clones in the sample, 76% are singletons; the top ten hold around 1.5%. The sequenced sample consisted of PBMCs. The receptors derive from a man between 18 and 29 years old in good health and CMV-seronegative. Each CDR3 is given without its conserved first and last residue. Not every row has a clone size; where given, it reads once, few, many or a size class.

>TRBJ1-1|TRBV4-1|few
ASSQDGWGLGTEAF
>TRBJ2-7|TRBV28|NA
ASRQDYEQY
>TRBJ1-3|TRBV28|NA
ASRFRSGGGGNTIY
>TRBJ1-2|TRBV27|NA
ASSLGGLKGYT
>TRBJ2-7|TRBV9|once
ASSPGTGTYEQY
>TRBJ1-1|TRBV29-1|NA
SVARGKGTEAF
>TRBJ2-7|TRBV7-2|once
ASSSLGVIQY
>TRBJ2-1|TRBV4-1|NA
ASSQDLAGANYNEQF
>TRBJ2-1|TRBV23-1|NA
ASSRGSANNEQF
>TRBJ1-1|TRBV5-1|NA
ASSVRGPVNTEAF
>TRBJ1-5|TRBV5-1|NA
ASSQGESNQPQH
>TRBJ2-7|TRBV5-6|few
ASSTGTLLGEQY
>TRBJ1-1|TRBV9|NA
ASSVVVAGESKAF
>TRBJ2-2|TRBV15|NA
ATSTGSTGELF
>TRBJ1-2|TRBV18|NA
ASSSDGGEGGYT
>TRBJ2-2|TRBV14|NA
ASSSGGELF
>TRBJ2-1|TRBV4-2|NA
ASGRREGVSYNEQF
>TRBJ2-6|TRBV4-1|NA
ASSQAFGTGANVLT